This record concerns one T cell receptor (beta chain) sequence. This record belongs to a study of human thymus T cells. The method was immunoSEQ multiplex PCR; TCRdb's version includes in-frame clones alone and lacks a portion of them. The table lists approximately 71,000 clones, roughly 95% of them singletons. The CDR3 consists of 12 residues. Germline V gene sequence: CDR1 MGHDK, CDR2 SYGVNS. Trimming removed 7 bases from V and 2 bases from J, with 9 bases in between. Thymus tissue was removed during corrective cardiac surgery. The sequenced sample was thymus tissue. This chain links TRBV25-1 with TRBJ2-7; tentative D call: TRBD2 (5 bases). The origin of this receptor is a girl under three years old with a congenital heart defect but otherwise immunologically healthy. The CDR3 reads CASTPGAYEQYF. The DNA of the CDR3 is TGTGCCAGCACCCCCGGGGCCTACGAGCAGTACTTC.